The 20 T cell receptor beta chains below come from one sample, sequenced in a study of cytomegalovirus exposure and HLA in healthy donors. Primers: 60 Vbeta forward and 13 Jbeta reverse. Produced via immunoSEQ multiplex PCR; TCRdb's table is partial and in-frame only. This sample yields about 130,000 clones, of which about four fifths are seen a single time; approximately 4.3% belongs to the top ten. The sample taken for sequencing was PBMCs. Source of these receptors: a man under 40 in good health.

J is TRBJ2-5 and V is TRBV30; 11 bases agree with TRBD1. V shed 5 bases and J 2 bases; nucleotides not matched to a gene: 13. The germline V gene encodes CDR1 GTSNPN and CDR2 SVGIG (reference sequence). The CDR3 consists of 17 residues. The CDR3 nucleotides are TGTGCCTGGGGGTCCGGACAGGGGGCCATTGGGCAAGAGACCCAGTACTTC. The encoded protein is CAWGSGQGAIGQETQYF. The variable domain in full, with the rest retrieved from reference TRBV30 and TRBJ2-5, is SQTIHQWPATLVQPVGSPLSLECTVEGTSNPNLYWYRQAAGRGLQLLFYSVGIGQISSEVPQNLSASRPQDRQFILSSKKLLLSDSGFYLCAWGSGQGAIGQETQYFGPGTRLLVL.

The chain combines TRBV19 with TRBJ1-5, with D possibly TRBD1 on 5 matching bases. Germline V gene lookup returns CDR1 LNHDA and CDR2 SQIVND (reference sequence). This CDR3 region has 15 residues. V was clipped by 5 bases and J by 5 bases, with 16 bases between them. The CDR3 sequence is CASSGTGSVDQPQHF. The DNA for the CDR3 is TGTGCCAGTAGTGGGACCGGGAGTGTAGATCAGCCCCAGCATTTT.

V usage is TRBV7-8 and J usage is TRBJ2-7; TRBD1 agrees at 7 bases. This CDR3 spans 14 amino acids. Germline V lookup: CDR1 SGHVS, CDR2 FQNEAQ. J was trimmed by 2 bases and V by 5 bases; bases with no gene match: 6. The CDR3 loop reads CASSVIQGPYEQYF. The CDR3 DNA follows: TGTGCCAGCAGCGTGATACAGGGGCCCTACGAGCAGTACTTC.

The V gene is TRBV6-5, the J gene TRBJ1-5, with D maybe TRBD1 (5 bases). Germline V gene sequence: CDR1 MNHEY, CDR2 SVGAGI. CDR3 length: 13 residues. Between the trimmed V and J ends, which lost 8 bases and 6 bases, there was a span of 14 bases. CDR3 loop: CASVRGDGQPQHF. In nucleotides, the CDR3 is TGTGCCAGCGTACGGGGGGACGGTCAGCCCCAGCATTTT.

This clone appeared once. The chain recombines TRBV7-9 with TRBJ2-7; 9 bases line up with TRBD2. V trimming: 5 bases; J trimming: 2 bases; junction bases outside the gene matches: 7. The germline V gene has CDR1 SEHNR and CDR2 FQNEAQ (reference sequence). The CDR3 has 15 residues. CDR3 sequence: CASSPASGATYEQYF. In nucleotides, the CDR3 is TGTGCCAGCAGCCCCGCTAGCGGGGCAACCTACGAGCAGTACTTC.

This sequence joins TRBV5-4 and TRBJ2-7; 8 bases are shared with TRBD2. The V gene end was trimmed by 4 bases and the J gene end by 1 base; junction bases not matched to a gene: 7. Germline V lookup: CDR1 SGHNT, CDR2 YYREEE (reference sequence). The CDR3 consists of 15 residues. The chain's CDR3 is CASSLPSGPSYEQYF. The CDR3 bases are TGTGCCAGCAGCCTTCCTAGCGGGCCTTCCTACGAGCAGTACTTC.

The chain has TRBV19 and TRBJ2-1; 11 bases agree with TRBD2. From germline, CDR1 is LNHDA and CDR2 SQIVND (reference sequence). The CDR3 covers 18 residues. V gave up 4 bases and J gave up 7 bases; unmatched junction bases: 15. CDR3 nucleotide sequence: TGTGCCAGTAGTACCATCGGGACTAGCGGAGGGTTGGATAATGAGCAGTTCTTC. Residues: CASSTIGTSGGLDNEQFF.

In nucleotides, the CDR3 is TGCAGCGTTGAAAAGGCGGACAGCCCGAGAGGCGAAAAACTGTTTTTT. Its protein product is CSVEKADSPRGEKLFF. The rearrangement joins TRBV29-1 to TRBJ1-4; a possible D gene is TRBD1 (6 bases). CDR3 length: 16 residues. Trimming took 2 bases from V and 8 from J, leaving 21 bases between them. CDR1 SQVTM and CDR2 ANQGSEA come from the germline V gene.

The chain joins TRBV7-3 to TRBJ2-2; 7 bases map to TRBD2. J was trimmed by 4 bases and V by 8 bases; bases with no gene match: 4. CDR1 and CDR2 from the germline V gene are SGHTA and FQGTGA. This CDR3 spans 13 amino acids. DNA for the CDR3: TGTGCCAGCGGGAGGGCGGGCACCGGGGAGCTGTTTTTT. It codes for CASGRAGTGELFF.

This clone was seen a few times. The chain carries TRBV18 and TRBJ1-1; TRBD1 matches 8 bases. The CDR3 length is 14 residues. After removal of 2 bases from V and 3 bases from J, the junction contained 2 bases not matched to a gene. Looked up from germline, CDR1 is KGHSH and CDR2 is LQKENI. CDR3 residues: CASSPGQGYTEAFF. The CDR3 nucleotides read TGTGCCAGCTCACCAGGACAGGGTTACACTGAAGCTTTCTTT.

The chain carries TRBV6-1 and TRBJ1-1, with 8 bases lining up with TRBD1. Germline CDR1 is MNHNS and CDR2 is SASEGT. J lost 2 bases, V lost 5 bases, and 7 bases had no gene match. The CDR3 is 15 amino acids. The DNA for the CDR3 is TGTGCCAGCAGTCTGCGGGACAGGCCCAACACTGAAGCTTTCTTT. Protein sequence: CASSLRDRPNTEAFF.

The sample holds a few counts of this clone. The chain joins TRBV7-9 to TRBJ1-2; 7 bases align to TRBD1. Trimming at V came to 6 bases and at J to 4 bases, leaving 11 bases not matched to a gene. In germline, CDR1 is SEHNR, CDR2 FQNEAQ (reference sequence). The CDR3 runs to 15 residues. DNA for the CDR3: TGTGCCAGCAGTGTTAGGGGGCCTACAACCTATGGCTACACCTTC. This gives the protein CASSVRGPTTYGYTF.

The CDR3 DNA reads as TGTGCCAGCAGCACCTGGGACACCTCCGGGGACGAGCAGTTCTTC. It encodes CASSTWDTSGDEQFF. The chain combines TRBV5-8 with TRBJ2-1, with D possibly matching TRBD1 (6 bases). The CDR3 spans 15 residues. V lost 4 bases, J lost 10 bases, and 21 bases lay in between. Per the germline V gene, CDR1 is SGHTS and CDR2 is YDEGEE.

This clone was observed once. The CDR3 is CASSPRDSADGYTF. The CDR3 coding sequence is TGTGCCAGCTCACCACGCGACAGCGCAGATGGCTACACCTTC. The chain uses TRBV18 and TRBJ1-2, with D possibly matching TRBD1 (5 bases). Germline values: CDR1 KGHSH, CDR2 LQKENI. Trimming cost V 1 base and J 6 bases, with 12 bases left between them. The CDR3 is 14 residues long.

This clone came up once. This chain joins TRBV7-3 and TRBJ2-2; 8 nucleotides agree with TRBD2. Germline CDR1 and CDR2: SGHTA and FQGTGA. V shed 4 bases, J shed 1 base, and the junction held 2 bases outside the gene matches. The CDR3 contains 15 residues. The CDR3 region is CASSSSGLNTGELFF. CDR3 coding DNA: TGTGCCAGCAGCTCTAGCGGGTTGAACACCGGGGAGCTGTTTTTT.

The chain is built from TRBV6-5 and TRBJ2-3; possible D gene TRBD1, 5 bases. V lost 6 bases, J lost 14 bases, and 21 bases lay in between. Germline V CDR1 and CDR2: MNHEY, SVGAGI. The CDR3 is 13 amino acids. The DNA of the CDR3 is TGTGCCAGCAGAGAAAGGACACGCTCCGCCCCGTATTTT. Translated, it gives CASRERTRSAPYF.

The chain joins TRBV9 to TRBJ1-4; TRBD1 aligns across 7 bases. The J segment lost 3 bases and the V segment lost 5 bases, leaving 10 bases of the junction unmatched. This CDR3 comprises 16 residues. Looked up from germline, CDR1 is SGDLS and CDR2 is YYNGEE. CDR3 nucleotides: TGTGCCAGCAGTAATCTGGGGACAGAGTCTAATGAAAAACTGTTTTTT. Protein product: CASSNLGTESNEKLFF.

The J gene is TRBJ2-3, the V gene TRBV28; tentatively, D is TRBD1 (5 bases). The CDR3 length is 14 residues. The V end was cut by 6 bases, the J end by 2 bases, with 12 bases between. CDR1 and CDR2 from the germline V gene are MDHEN and SYDVKM. CDR3 region: CASSRERHTDTQYF. The CDR3 DNA follows: TGTGCCAGCAGCAGGGAACGCCACACAGATACGCAGTATTTT.

The rearrangement links TRBV23-1 to TRBJ2-1; 7 positions match TRBD2. TRBV23-1 is an ORF for which the function is uncertain. The length of the CDR3 is 13 residues. The J segment lost 11 bases and the V segment lost 2 bases, leaving 6 bases of the junction unmatched. CDR3 loop: CASSQESGTKQFF. In DNA, the CDR3 is TGCGCCAGCAGTCAAGAAAGCGGGACCAAGCAGTTCTTC.

This chain joins TRBV6-5 and TRBJ2-7; tentative D call: TRBD1 (5 bases). Germline lookup yields CDR1 MNHEY and CDR2 SVGAGI. Trimming took off 5 bases at V and 0 bases at J, with 11 bases between the two ends. The CDR3 consists of 14 residues. The CDR3 bases are TGTGCCAGCAGTCGCCGACAGAGCTCCTACGAGCAGTACTTC. This gives the protein CASSRRQSSYEQYF.